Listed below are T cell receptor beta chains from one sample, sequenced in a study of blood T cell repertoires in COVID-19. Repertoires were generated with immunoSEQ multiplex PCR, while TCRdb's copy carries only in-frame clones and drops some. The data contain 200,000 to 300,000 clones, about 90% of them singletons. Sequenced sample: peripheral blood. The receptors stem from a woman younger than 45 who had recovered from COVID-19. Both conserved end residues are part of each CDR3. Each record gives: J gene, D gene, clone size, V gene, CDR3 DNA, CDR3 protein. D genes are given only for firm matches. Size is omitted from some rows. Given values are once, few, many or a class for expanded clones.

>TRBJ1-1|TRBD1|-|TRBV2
TGTGCCAGCATTGGTGGACAGGGGCTCTCTGCTTTCTTT
CASIGGQGLSAFF
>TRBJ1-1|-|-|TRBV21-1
TGTGCCAGCAGCGGACAGACCAAGGGATACACTGAAGCTTTCTTT
CASSGQTKGYTEAFF
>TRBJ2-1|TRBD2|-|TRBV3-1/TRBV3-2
TGTGCCAGCAGCCAAGTGACCGGGGGGGCTAGGGAGCAGTTCTTC
CASSQVTGGAREQFF
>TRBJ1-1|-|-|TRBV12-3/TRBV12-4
TGTGCCAGCAGTCCCCCGGGGGGGGTTGAAGCTTTCTTT
CASSPPGGVEAFF
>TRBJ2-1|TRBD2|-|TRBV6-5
TGTGCCAGCAGTTTAGCGGGGCCCTACAATGAGCAGTTCTTC
CASSLAGPYNEQFF
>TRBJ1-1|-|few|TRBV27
TGTGCCAGCAGTTTTGGGGGGGACACTGAAGCTTTCTTT
CASSFGGDTEAFF
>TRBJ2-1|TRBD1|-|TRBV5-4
TGTGCCAGCAGCCTCCCGGGACAGGGGAATGAGCAGTTCTTC
CASSLPGQGNEQFF
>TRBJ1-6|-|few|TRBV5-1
TGCGCCAGCAGCCCCGAGGGGGATTCACCCCTCCACTTT
CASSPEGDSPLHF
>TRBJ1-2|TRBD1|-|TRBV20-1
TGCAGTGCTCGGACAGGGTTCGGCTACACCTTC
CSARTGFGYTF
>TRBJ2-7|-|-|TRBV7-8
TGTGCCAGCAGCTTCCACACGAAACCCTACGAGCAGTACTTC
CASSFHTKPYEQYF
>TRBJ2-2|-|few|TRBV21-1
TGTGCCAGCAGCTCCCACTCGTTGGCTAGCGGGTCCGGGGAACCCGGGGAGCTGTTTTTT
CASSSHSLASGSGEPGELFF
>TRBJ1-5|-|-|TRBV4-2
TGTGCCAGCAGCCAAGGTAACAGGGACCCCCTATTTAGCAATCAGCCCCAGCATTTT
CASSQGNRDPLFSNQPQHF
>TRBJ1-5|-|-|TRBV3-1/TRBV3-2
TGTGCCAGCAGCCAAGGGACAGAACATTTCAGGGGCAATCAGCCCCAGCATTTT
CASSQGTEHFRGNQPQHF
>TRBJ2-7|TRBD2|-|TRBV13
TGTGCCAGCAGCTTAGCTTTAGCGGGGGGTTCCTACGAGCAGTACTTC
CASSLALAGGSYEQYF
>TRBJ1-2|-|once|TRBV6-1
TGTGCCAGCAGTGTAAATCCAGGGGATTTTGTTGGTAACTATGGCTACACCTTC
CASSVNPGDFVGNYGYTF
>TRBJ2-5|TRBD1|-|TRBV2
TGTGCCAGCTACCCCGGGACAGGGAAGGGTACAACTCAAGAGACCCAGTACTTC
CASYPGTGKGTTQETQYF
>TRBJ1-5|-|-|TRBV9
TGTGCCAGCAGCGTAGTAGAGTGGCCCCAGCATTTT
CASSVVEWPQHF
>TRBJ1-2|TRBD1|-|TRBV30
TGTGCCTCTACTTGGGGACAGGGGCCCATGGAATATGGCTACACCTTC
CASTWGQGPMEYGYTF
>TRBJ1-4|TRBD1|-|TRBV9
TGTGCCAGCAGCCCAAGACAGGGAAGTGAGGAAAAACTGTTTTTT
CASSPRQGSEEKLFF
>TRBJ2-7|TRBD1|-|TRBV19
TGTGCCAGTAGTATGGACAGGGACAGTAATTACGAGCAGTACTTC
CASSMDRDSNYEQYF
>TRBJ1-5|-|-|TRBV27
TGTGCCAGCAGTCTCAGGGGCAATCAGCCCCAGCATTTT
CASSLRGNQPQHF
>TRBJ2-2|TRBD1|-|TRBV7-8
TGTGCCAGCAGCTTAGTGTGGGCAGGGGGAGTCCCCGGGGAGCTGTTTTTT
CASSLVWAGGVPGELFF
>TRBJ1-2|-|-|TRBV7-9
TGTGCCAGCAGCTTAATGTCCCAGGGTGGAGATTATGGCTACACCTTC
CASSLMSQGGDYGYTF
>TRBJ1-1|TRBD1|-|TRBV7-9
TGTGCCAGCAGCTACCCGACAGGGGGCGCGAACACTGAAGCTTTCTTT
CASSYPTGGANTEAFF
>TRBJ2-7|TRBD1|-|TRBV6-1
TGTGCCAGCAGTGAGTTTGGTATAGGGGGCGCGAGTGGGTCCTACGAGCAGTACTTC
CASSEFGIGGASGSYEQYF
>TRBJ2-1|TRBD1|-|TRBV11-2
TGTGCCAGCAGCACTCGACAGGGGATCTCCTACAATGAGCAGTTCTTC
CASSTRQGISYNEQFF
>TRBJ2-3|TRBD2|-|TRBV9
TGTGCCAGCAGCTACTGGGGGGGAAGCACAGATACGCAGTATTTT
CASSYWGGSTDTQYF
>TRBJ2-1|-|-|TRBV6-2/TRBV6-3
TGTGCCAGCAGTGGTAGGACAGTGCTCTACAATGAGCAGTTCTTC
CASSGRTVLYNEQFF
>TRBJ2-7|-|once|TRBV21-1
TGTGCCATCCAGGGATCGGGGGAGAGGCACGAGCAGTACTTC
CAIQGSGERHEQYF
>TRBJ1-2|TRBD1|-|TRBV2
TGTGCCAGCAGAGGACAACAGGGGCGGGGTAACTATGGCTACACCTTC
CASRGQQGRGNYGYTF
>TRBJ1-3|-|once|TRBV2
TGTGCCAGCAGTGGAATAGGGGGAGGAAACACCATATATTTT
CASSGIGGGNTIYF
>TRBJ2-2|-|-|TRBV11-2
TGTGCCAGCAGCTTTTCAGGGGTAACCGGGGAACTGTTTTTT
CASSFSGVTGELFF
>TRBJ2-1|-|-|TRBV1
TGCACCAGCAGCCGACCGGGGGTCTACAATGAGCAGTTCTTC
CTSSRPGVYNEQFF
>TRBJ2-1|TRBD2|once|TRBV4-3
TGCGCCAGCAGCCAAGATCCAGCGGGGGGGACAGGCAATGAGCAGTTCTTC
CASSQDPAGGTGNEQFF
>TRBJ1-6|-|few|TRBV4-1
TGCGCCAGCAGCCAGCAGGGGATACTTAATTCACCCCTCCACTTT
CASSQQGILNSPLHF
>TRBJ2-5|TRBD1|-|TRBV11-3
TGTGCCAGCAGCCTGGGACAGAGTGTAGAGACCCAGTACTTC
CASSLGQSVETQYF
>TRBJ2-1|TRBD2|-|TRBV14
TGTGCCAGCAGCCGACTTGGGGGGGTCGAGCAGTTCTTC
CASSRLGGVEQFF
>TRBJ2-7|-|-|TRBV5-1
TGCGCCAGCAGCTCGGGACTCCCGCCTTACGAGCAGTACTTC
CASSSGLPPYEQYF
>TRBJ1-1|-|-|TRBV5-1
TGCGCCAGCAGCCCGTGGGCAGAAAACACTGAAGCTTTCTTT
CASSPWAENTEAFF
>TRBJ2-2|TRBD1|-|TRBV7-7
TGTGCCAGCAGCCCGACAGGGGGCTTCACCGGGGAGCTGTTTTTT
CASSPTGGFTGELFF
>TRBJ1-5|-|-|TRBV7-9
TGTGCCAGCAGCACCGCCGGGACAAATCAGCCCCAGCATTTT
CASSTAGTNQPQHF
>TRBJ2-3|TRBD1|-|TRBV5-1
TGCGCCAGCAGCTTGGCCCCCGGGACAGGACCCACAGATACGCAGTATTTT
CASSLAPGTGPTDTQYF
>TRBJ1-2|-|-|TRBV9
TGTGCCAGCAGCGTAGGGCCAGGGGATGGCTACACCTTC
CASSVGPGDGYTF
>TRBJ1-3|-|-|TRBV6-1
TGTGCCAGCAGTGAAATCACTTCTTCTGGAAACACCATATATTTT
CASSEITSSGNTIYF
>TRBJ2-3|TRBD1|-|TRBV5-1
TGCGCCAGCACCTCCCGACAGGGGTGGACAGATACGCAGTATTTT
CASTSRQGWTDTQYF